The 2 T cell receptor beta chains below come from one sample, sequenced in a study of T cells in Graves' hyperthyroidism and ophthalmopathy. TCR beta CDR3 regions were amplified from RNA transcripts. The TCR CDR3 first-round RT-PCR relied on the HTBI primer set. In TCRdb, the multiplex PCR reads were re-called with MiXCR into one record per CDR3 protein. The repertoire holds approximately 370,000 distinct CDR3 sequences, about 15% seen once, with almost 35% in the top ten. The sequenced sample was blood. The source of these receptors is a woman aged 30 to 39 with Graves' hyperthyroidism that later progressed to Graves' ophthalmopathy.

This clonotype was counted ten times or more. J is TRBJ1-5 and V is TRBV10-3; 7 bases are shared with TRBD1. The CDR3 consists of 14 residues. After removal of 2 bases from V and 11 bases from J, the junction contained 9 bases not matched to a gene. Germline V gene data show CDR1 as ENHRY and CDR2 as SYGVKD. The CDR3 coding sequence is TGTGCCATCAGTGAGATGTCGGCAGGGGGAACCCAGCATTTT. Translation gives CAISEMSAGGTQHF.

This clonotype was detected ten times or more. The gene calls are TRBV27 and TRBJ2-7; D remains unclear. V dropped 3 bases and J dropped 0 bases, with 6 bases sitting between them. The CDR3 loop spans 13 amino acids. Germline lookup yields CDR1 MNHEY and CDR2 SMNVEV (reference sequence). The CDR3 reads CASSFRSSYEQYF. The CDR3 DNA reads TGTGCCAGCAGTTTCAGGAGCTCCTACGAGCAGTACTTC.